A single sample is the source of the 26 T cell receptor beta chains below, sequenced in a study of T cells after yellow fever vaccination. Each CDR3 protein is one row after TCRdb ran MiXCR on the 5' RACE reads. The table lists around 40,000 distinct CDR3 sequences, 6.5% to 8.5% of them singletons. The material sequenced was CD8+ T cells not binding an NS4B(214-222) dextramer, sorted from PBMCs, taken 45 days after the yellow fever booster vaccination. The receptor source for this set is a man aged 25 to 45 who received the YFV17D yellow fever vaccine.

This clonotype occurred many times. This chain uses TRBV9 with TRBJ2-1; D unclear. V dropped 3 bases and J dropped 9 bases, with 13 bases sitting between them. This CDR3 comprises 13 residues. Germline V lookup: CDR1 SGDLS, CDR2 YYNGEE. The CDR3: CASSAQRAAEQFF. The CDR3 nucleotides read TGTGCCAGCAGCGCTCAGCGAGCCGCTGAGCAGTTCTTC.

This clonotype has more than one count but fewer than ten. The chain has TRBV28 and TRBJ2-7; 8 bases align to TRBD2. Germline lookup yields CDR1 MDHEN and CDR2 SYDVKM. Trimming removed 2 bases from V and 1 base from J; junction bases left unmatched: 4. CDR3 length equals 15 residues. CDR3 protein: CASSLTGGGSYEQYF. CDR3 coding DNA: TGTGCCAGCAGTTTAACGGGAGGGGGATCCTACGAGCAGTACTTC.

The V gene is TRBV30, the J gene TRBJ2-7; perhaps D is TRBD1 or TRBD2 (5 bases each). Trimming stripped 1 base from V and 3 bases from J, with 16 bases between. Germline CDR1 GTSNPN, CDR2 SVGIG (reference sequence). The CDR3 covers 15 residues. Here the CDR3 DNA reads TGTGCCTGGAGTGGCGAAGGGACGAGCCTCTACGAGCAGTACTTC. Translating it yields CAWSGEGTSLYEQYF.

This chain uses TRBV4-3 with TRBJ2-2; TRBD2 matches at 8 bases. This CDR3 comprises 17 residues. CDR1 and CDR2 (germline): LGHNA, YSLEER. V dropped 0 bases and J dropped 2; count of bases not matched to a gene: 5. Written as DNA, the CDR3 is TGCGCCAGCAGCCAAGAAACTAGCGGCACCAACACCGGGGAGCTGTTTTTT. Translation: CASSQETSGTNTGELFF.

Remarks on this clonotype: Just one base apart from a much larger clone, this may be a read error. This rearrangement joins TRBV10-3 to TRBJ2-5, with D unresolved. Germline CDR1 reads ENHRY; CDR2 reads SYGVKD. The CDR3 is 14 residues long. The CDR3 is CAFSDQEPPETQYF. The DNA of the CDR3 is TGTGCCTTCAGTGACCAGGAGCCCCCCGAGACCCAGTACTTC.

In this sample, this clonotype turned up many times. The chain links TRBV5-1 to TRBJ2-2; no definite D call. Germline lookup yields CDR1 SGHRS and CDR2 YFSETQ. The V and J ends lost 0 bases and 3 bases respectively, with 3 bases between them. The CDR3 has 13 residues. CDR3 nucleotides: TGCGCCAGCAGCTTGGGCGACACCGGGGAGCTGTTTTTT. The encoded protein is CASSLGDTGELFF. The full variable domain, its missing parts supplied by reference TRBV5-1 and TRBJ2-2, is KAGVTQTPRYLIKTRGQQVTLSCSPISGHRSVSWYQQTPGQGLQFLFEYFSETQRNKGNFPGRFSGRQFSNSRSEMNVSTLELGDSALYLCASSLGDTGELFFGEGSRLTVL.

At least ten counts were recorded for this clonotype. The chain recombines TRBV30 with TRBJ1-4; a weak D match, TRBD1 (5 bases). CDR1 GTSNPN and CDR2 SVGIG come from the germline V gene (reference sequence). V was clipped by 5 bases and J by 4 bases, with 11 bases between them. This CDR3 contains 13 residues. This CDR3 reads CAWSTGINEKLFF. DNA for the CDR3: TGTGCCTGGTCCACAGGAATTAATGAAAAACTGTTTTTT. Based on the CDR3 plus reference TRBV30 and TRBJ1-4, the full variable domain is SQTIHQWPATLVQPVGSPLSLECTVEGTSNPNLYWYRQAAGRGLQLLFYSVGIGQISSEVPQNLSASRPQDRQFILSSKKLLLSDSGFYLCAWSTGINEKLFFGSGTQLSVL.

A remark on this clonotype: One base away lies a much larger clone, so this may be a sequencing read error. The rearrangement joins TRBV2 to TRBJ2-1, with 12 bases that match TRBD2. CDR1 SNHLY and CDR2 FYNNEI come from the germline V gene. The CDR3 runs to 18 residues. In DNA form, the CDR3 reads TGTGCCAGCAAGCAGGGCATAGGACTAGCGGGGACCTACAATGAGCATTTCTTC. Its protein is CASKQGIGLAGTYNEHFF.

This clonotype was detected many times. The chain links TRBV9 to TRBJ2-3; TRBD2 matches at 10 bases. The CDR3 is 17 amino acids. CDR1 and CDR2 from the germline V gene are SGDLS and YYNGEE. Trimming took 3 bases from V and 3 from J; bases not matched to a gene: 10. The CDR3, as DNA: TGTGCCAGCAGCGCCGGGACTAGCGACGAGAGGACAGATACGCAGTATTTT. Its protein product is CASSAGTSDERTDTQYF.

This clonotype has a count of ten or more. V gene TRBV12-3 or TRBV12-4 combines with J gene TRBJ2-4, with D unclear. The V end lost 5 bases, the J end lost 8 bases, and 10 bases lay between the germline ends. This CDR3 is built from 12 residues. DNA for the CDR3: TGTGCCAGCAGTACCAGCCCCGACATTCAGTACTTC. Protein sequence: CASSTSPDIQYF.

There are many counts of this clonotype. The chain uses TRBV4-3 and TRBJ2-7; TRBD2 is a possible D gene (5 bases). V gave up 0 bases and J gave up 6 bases, with 15 bases separating them. Germline V gene data show CDR1 as LGHNA and CDR2 as YSLEER. CDR3 length: 15 residues. In DNA form, the CDR3 reads TGCGCCAGCAGCCAAGATTGGTCCTTGAGCGGCGAGCAGTACTTC. This translates into CASSQDWSLSGEQYF.

The V call is TRBV4-2, the J call TRBJ2-1, with TRBD2 matching over 7 bases. The junction had 14 bases not matched to a gene; V was cut back by 4 bases and J by 8 bases. The CDR3 runs 16 residues. Germline CDR1 and CDR2: LGHNA and YNFKEQ. This CDR3 is CASSPGLVGSGDEQFF. The DNA of the CDR3 is TGTGCCAGCAGCCCCGGACTAGTCGGAAGTGGTGATGAGCAGTTCTTC.

This clonotype occurred many times. The J gene is TRBJ2-2, the V gene TRBV7-9; a possible D gene is TRBD1 (7 bases). Germline V gives CDR1 SEHNR, CDR2 FQNEAQ (reference sequence). V lost 5 bases and J 5 bases, leaving 15 bases between the germline ends. The CDR3 spans 15 residues. CDR3 DNA sequence: TGTGCCAGCAGCCAGGGGGGTTTATCGACCGGGGAGCTGTTTTTT. It codes for CASSQGGLSTGELFF.

In this sample, this clonotype turned up once. This may come from a read error, since a much larger clone is one base off. V gene TRBV20-1 combines with J gene TRBJ2-1; D is undetermined. Germline CDR1 DFQATT, CDR2 SNEGSKA (reference sequence). The CDR3 is made up of 14 amino acids. CDR3 sequence reads: CSATGLSSYNEEFF. CDR3 in DNA: TGCAGTGCCACGGGCTTGAGCTCCTACAATGAGGAGTTCTTC.

The chain links TRBV2 to TRBJ2-3, with D perhaps TRBD1 or TRBD2 (5 bases each). From germline, CDR1 is SNHLY and CDR2 FYNNEI. Trimming stripped 7 bases from V and 6 bases from J, with 14 bases between. The CDR3 is 13 amino acids. For the CDR3, the DNA is TGTGCCAGCATGCTCACCTGGGGGGATACGCAGTATTTT. Residues: CASMLTWGDTQYF. Variable domain in full (rest from reference TRBV2 and TRBJ2-3): EPEVTQTPSHQVTQMGQEVILRCVPISNHLYFYWYRQILGQKVEFLVSFYNNEISEKSEIFDDQFSVERPDGSNFTLKIRSTKLEDSAMYFCASMLTWGDTQYFGPGTRLTVL.

This clonotype was found a few times. This sequence joins TRBV6-2 or TRBV6-3 and TRBJ1-5; D may be TRBD1 (5 bases). The V gene's germline CDR1 is MNHEY and CDR2 SVGEGT. The CDR3 consists of 16 residues. Trimming shortened V by 7 bases and J by 5 bases, and 21 bases separated the two germline ends. The CDR3 here is CASTLDREGRDQPQHF. CDR3 nucleotides: TGTGCCAGCACTCTTGACCGGGAGGGACGGGATCAGCCCCAGCATTTT.

In its sample, this clonotype was seen a few times. This chain uses TRBV5-4 with TRBJ2-2, with TRBD2 matching 12 bases. The CDR3 is 17 residues long. V was clipped by 5 bases and J by 3 bases; unmatched bases: 8. In germline, CDR1 is SGHNT, CDR2 YYREEE (reference sequence). The CDR3: CASRGPSGRDHTGELFF. The CDR3 DNA reads as TGTGCCAGCAGAGGACCTAGCGGGAGGGACCACACCGGGGAGCTGTTTTTT. The complete variable domain, with remaining parts taken from reference TRBV5-4 and TRBJ2-2, reads ETGVTQSPTHLIKTRGQQVTLRCSSQSGHNTVSWYQQALGQGPQFIFQYYREEENGRGNFPPRFSGLQFPNYSSELNVNALELDDSALYLCASRGPSGRDHTGELFFGEGSRLTVL.

This clonotype has at least ten counts. The J gene is TRBJ1-1, the V gene TRBV19, with D maybe TRBD1 (5 bases). Between the trimmed V and J ends, which lost 5 bases and 2 bases, there was a span of 9 bases. This CDR3 comprises 13 residues. Per germline, CDR1 LNHDA and CDR2 SQIVND (reference sequence). The chain's CDR3 is CASSVQGNTEAFF. CDR3 bases: TGTGCCAGTAGTGTCCAGGGAAACACTGAAGCTTTCTTT.

This clonotype occurred many times. The rearrangement uses TRBV6-5 and TRBJ2-5; D not resolved. V was trimmed by 0 bases and J by 5 bases, leaving 19 bases between them. CDR1 is MNHEY and CDR2 is SVGAGI in the germline V gene. The CDR3 runs to 17 residues. Written as DNA, the CDR3 is TGTGCCAGCAGTTACTCTAGTGGCCTTGCGAAGAGGGAGACCCAGTACTTC. It yields the protein CASSYSSGLAKRETQYF.

This clonotype was counted ten times or more. This sequence joins TRBV21-1 and TRBJ2-7; the table assigns TRBD2, which was not confirmed against the DNA. TRBV21-1 is deemed a pseudogene. The CDR3 covers 12 residues. CDR3 protein: CASSKEGHEQYF. The CDR3 region has the DNA TGTGCCAGCAGCAAAGAGGGCCACGAGCAGTACTTC.

This clonotype was counted many times. The V gene is TRBV24-1, the J gene TRBJ2-2, with 7 positions matching TRBD1. The CDR3 is 14 residues long. Germline lookup yields CDR1 KGHDR and CDR2 SFDVKD. V shed 0 bases and J 7 bases; nucleotides not matched to a gene: 1. In DNA, the CDR3 is TGTGCCACCAGTGATTTGCAGGGGGACGGGGAGCTGTTTTTT. This encodes CATSDLQGDGELFF.

This sequence joins TRBV5-4 and TRBJ2-1; 11 bases agree with TRBD1. Germline V gives CDR1 SGHNT, CDR2 YYREEE (reference sequence). V was clipped by 0 bases and J by 4 bases; unmatched bases: 3. This CDR3 spans 16 amino acids. Here the CDR3 reads CASSLVGTGGYNEQFF. The CDR3 DNA sequence: TGTGCCAGCAGCTTGGTGGGGACAGGGGGGTACAATGAGCAGTTCTTC.

This clonotype was observed many times. The V call is TRBV29-1, the J call TRBJ2-3; D may be TRBD2 (6 bases). Germline V gene sequence: CDR1 SQVTM, CDR2 ANQGSEA. V was shortened by 6 bases and J by 3 bases, with 16 bases between the two germline ends. The CDR3 loop spans 14 amino acids. This chain's CDR3 is CSVYEGLATDTQYF. CDR3 bases: TGCAGCGTATACGAGGGACTGGCTACAGATACGCAGTATTTT.

This clonotype was picked up many times. Here the CDR3 reads CASSIGLAGRGDTQYF. For the CDR3, the DNA is TGTGCCAGCAGTATTGGACTAGCGGGAAGGGGAGATACGCAGTATTTT. The chain carries TRBV27 and TRBJ2-3; 12 bases are a match to TRBD2. The CDR3 totals 16 residues. Germline V gene lookup returns CDR1 MNHEY and CDR2 SMNVEV (reference sequence). J lost 5 bases, V lost 5 bases, and 8 bases had no gene match.

This clonotype was seen at least ten times. The chain couples TRBV7-6 to TRBJ2-1; D is tentatively TRBD1 or TRBD2 (5 bases each). The CDR3 loop spans 14 amino acids. Germline V CDR1 and CDR2: SGHVS, FNYEAQ. The ends were cut back, 4 bases at V and 6 bases at J, with 13 bases in the middle. CDR3 sequence (DNA): TGTGCCAGCAGCTCCGGGACCGCAATCAATGAGCAGTTCTTC. Amino acids: CASSSGTAINEQFF.

In its sample, this clonotype was seen many times. The gene calls are TRBV11-2 and TRBJ2-7, with D perhaps assigned TRBD1 or TRBD2 (5 bases each). The CDR3 extends over 13 amino acids. V gave up 4 bases and J gave up 2 bases, with 9 bases separating them. Looked up from germline, CDR1 is SGHAT and CDR2 is FQNNGV. CDR3 residues: CASSSGPTYEQYF. CDR3 coding DNA: TGTGCCAGCAGCTCGGGACCGACCTACGAGCAGTACTTC.